This T cell receptor beta chain was obtained from a study of T cell responses to AZD1222 COVID-19 vaccine. Only in-frame clones appear in the TCRdb table, and some are missing; sequencing was by immunoSEQ multiplex PCR. Counted here are 25,000 to 30,000 clones, around 78% occurring once; the ten biggest clones make up roughly 6%. Trimming stripped 5 bases from V and 3 bases from J, with 20 bases between. This CDR3 has 16 amino acids. Germline CDR1 and CDR2: MDHEN and SYDVKM. The clonotype originates from an adult in good health. Sequenced material: peripheral blood, taken on day 0 of AZD1222 vaccination. This rearrangement joins TRBV28 to TRBJ2-7; tentatively, D is TRBD1 (5 bases). CDR3 DNA sequence: TGTGCCAGCAGTCCTAACACAGGTCTTCGGCGCTACGAGCAGTACGTC. Translating gives CASSPNTGLRRYEQYV.